This is a list of T cell receptor beta chains from one sample in a study of blood T cell repertoires in COVID-19. Sequencing used immunoSEQ multiplex PCR; TCRdb keeps in-frame clones, though not all of them. The table records hundreds of thousands of clones, about 91% of them present only once. Sequencing was carried out using PBMCs or T cells enriched from blood (not recorded which). These receptors were collected from a woman under 30 who had recovered from COVID-19. The CDR3 runs from the conserved cysteine through the conserved F or W. D genes are given only for firm matches. Clone size is given for some rows only: seen once, a few or many times, or a class if the clone is expanded.

D gene: TRBD2
V gene: TRBV6-2/TRBV6-3
clone size: .
J gene: TRBJ2-7
CDR3 protein: CASSRGGSSHEQYF
CDR3 DNA: TGTGCCAGCAGCCGGGGGGGGTCCTCCCACGAGCAGTACTTC

D gene: .
V gene: TRBV4-2
clone size: .
J gene: TRBJ2-2
CDR3 protein: CASSQGLWGAGELFF
CDR3 DNA: TGTGCCAGCAGCCAAGGTCTTTGGGGGGCCGGGGAGCTGTTTTTT

D gene: TRBD2
V gene: TRBV6-5
clone size: .
J gene: TRBJ2-3
CDR3 protein: CASSYSGTSGRTQYF
CDR3 DNA: TGTGCCAGCAGTTACTCCGGGACTAGCGGACGTACGCAGTATTTT

D gene: TRBD2
V gene: TRBV7-9
clone size: few
J gene: TRBJ2-7
CDR3 protein: CASSLKTGLAGNFYEQYF
CDR3 DNA: TGTGCCAGCAGCCTCAAGACAGGCCTAGCGGGAAACTTTTACGAGCAGTACTTC

D gene: .
V gene: TRBV18
clone size: .
J gene: TRBJ2-3
CDR3 protein: CASSRPSDSTDTQYF
CDR3 DNA: TGTGCCAGCTCACGACCTAGCGATAGCACAGATACGCAGTATTTT

D gene: TRBD2
V gene: TRBV27
clone size: .
J gene: TRBJ2-7
CDR3 protein: CASGLLAGGHEQYF
CDR3 DNA: TGTGCCAGCGGGCTGCTAGCGGGAGGCCACGAGCAGTACTTC

D gene: .
V gene: TRBV3-1/TRBV3-2
clone size: .
J gene: TRBJ1-2
CDR3 protein: CASSPAGVWSSNYGYTF
CDR3 DNA: TGTGCCAGCAGCCCCGCCGGGGTTTGGTCTTCGAACTATGGCTACACCTTC

D gene: .
V gene: TRBV2
clone size: .
J gene: TRBJ1-4
CDR3 protein: CASTPDEKLFF
CDR3 DNA: TGTGCCAGCACCCCGGATGAAAAACTGTTTTTT

D gene: TRBD2
V gene: TRBV29-1
clone size: once
J gene: TRBJ2-7
CDR3 protein: CSVKGRAVHEQYF
CDR3 DNA: TGCAGCGTTAAAGGGAGGGCCGTCCACGAGCAGTACTTC

D gene: TRBD1
V gene: TRBV10-3
clone size: .
J gene: TRBJ1-3
CDR3 protein: CATRDRGIARGNTIYF
CDR3 DNA: TGTGCCACCCGGGACAGGGGGATAGCGCGTGGAAACACCATATATTTT

D gene: .
V gene: TRBV7-2
clone size: once
J gene: TRBJ1-2
CDR3 protein: CASSFRRGSNTNYGYTF
CDR3 DNA: TGTGCCAGCAGCTTCAGGAGAGGGTCCAACACCAACTATGGCTACACCTTC

D gene: TRBD1
V gene: TRBV4-1
clone size: .
J gene: TRBJ1-1
CDR3 protein: CASSHPLDRVSEAFF
CDR3 DNA: TGCGCCAGCAGCCACCCACTTGACAGGGTCTCTGAAGCTTTCTTT

D gene: .
V gene: TRBV7-2
clone size: .
J gene: TRBJ1-1
CDR3 protein: CASSLVGRGAFF
CDR3 DNA: TGTGCCAGCAGCTTAGTCGGCCGGGGAGCTTTCTTT

D gene: TRBD1
V gene: TRBV4-3
clone size: .
J gene: TRBJ1-6
CDR3 protein: CASTLTGQGNSPLHF
CDR3 DNA: TGCGCCAGCACACTAACGGGACAGGGTAATTCACCCCTCCACTTT

D gene: TRBD1
V gene: TRBV10-3
clone size: .
J gene: TRBJ1-1
CDR3 protein: CAINSKDRGAQAFF
CDR3 DNA: TGTGCCATCAATTCTAAGGACAGGGGTGCTCAAGCTTTCTTT

D gene: TRBD1
V gene: TRBV10-3
clone size: .
J gene: TRBJ1-6
CDR3 protein: CAISGRDRENSPLHF
CDR3 DNA: TGTGCCATCAGTGGGCGGGACAGGGAAAATTCACCCCTCCACTTT

D gene: TRBD1
V gene: TRBV28
clone size: .
J gene: TRBJ1-1
CDR3 protein: CASMPGQDTEAFF
CDR3 DNA: TGTGCCAGCATGCCGGGACAGGACACTGAAGCTTTCTTT

D gene: .
V gene: TRBV4-2
clone size: .
J gene: TRBJ1-3
CDR3 protein: CASSQREAGSGNTIYF
CDR3 DNA: TGTGCCAGCAGCCAGCGGGAGGCGGGCTCTGGAAACACCATATATTTT

D gene: .
V gene: TRBV9
clone size: .
J gene: TRBJ2-7
CDR3 protein: CASSPDLSSAEQYF
CDR3 DNA: TGTGCCAGCAGCCCAGACCTTTCGAGCGCCGAGCAGTACTTC

D gene: .
V gene: TRBV5-4
clone size: .
J gene: TRBJ1-2
CDR3 protein: CASSQPGRGTGYTF
CDR3 DNA: TGTGCCAGCAGCCAGCCCGGGAGGGGTACTGGCTACACCTTC

D gene: TRBD1
V gene: TRBV28
clone size: .
J gene: TRBJ1-5
CDR3 protein: CASSLSPDRGPNQPQHF
CDR3 DNA: TGTGCCAGCAGTTTATCCCCGGACAGGGGACCCAATCAGCCCCAGCATTTT

D gene: .
V gene: TRBV19
clone size: .
J gene: TRBJ2-2
CDR3 protein: CASRLTGNTGELFF
CDR3 DNA: TGTGCCAGTAGGCTTACAGGGAACACCGGGGAGCTGTTTTTT

D gene: TRBD1
V gene: TRBV6-2/TRBV6-3
clone size: once
J gene: TRBJ1-2
CDR3 protein: CASSRTGDGYTF
CDR3 DNA: TGTGCCAGCAGCAGGACAGGGGACGGCTACACCTTC

D gene: TRBD1
V gene: TRBV6-2/TRBV6-3
clone size: .
J gene: TRBJ1-1
CDR3 protein: CASSYQGGTEAFF
CDR3 DNA: TGTGCCAGCAGTTACCAGGGGGGAACTGAAGCTTTCTTT

D gene: .
V gene: TRBV19
clone size: .
J gene: TRBJ2-5
CDR3 protein: CASSIGREWETQYF
CDR3 DNA: TGTGCCAGTAGTATAGGGCGGGAATGGGAGACCCAGTACTTC

D gene: TRBD1
V gene: TRBV28
clone size: .
J gene: TRBJ2-1
CDR3 protein: CASSPPPDRVDEQFF
CDR3 DNA: TGTGCCAGCAGCCCACCGCCAGACAGGGTTGATGAGCAGTTCTTC

D gene: TRBD2
V gene: TRBV5-1
clone size: .
J gene: TRBJ2-3
CDR3 protein: CASSLEALASGTTDTQYF
CDR3 DNA: TGCGCCAGCAGCTTGGAAGCCCTTGCTAGCGGCACCACAGATACGCAGTATTTT

D gene: .
V gene: TRBV5-1
clone size: .
J gene: TRBJ1-1
CDR3 protein: CASSLRDVTGSTEAFF
CDR3 DNA: TGCGCCAGCAGCTTGCGGGATGTAACGGGGAGCACTGAAGCTTTCTTT

D gene: .
V gene: TRBV5-5
clone size: .
J gene: TRBJ1-1
CDR3 protein: CASSLARGRKNTEAFF
CDR3 DNA: TGTGCCAGCAGCTTGGCGCGGGGACGGAAGAACACTGAAGCTTTCTTT

D gene: .
V gene: TRBV20-1
clone size: .
J gene: TRBJ1-1
CDR3 protein: CSATGNTEAFF
CDR3 DNA: TGCAGTGCTACAGGGAACACTGAAGCTTTCTTT

D gene: .
V gene: TRBV28
clone size: .
J gene: TRBJ1-4
CDR3 protein: CASSLRGLREKLFF
CDR3 DNA: TGTGCCAGCAGTCTTAGGGGACTTCGGGAAAAACTGTTTTTT

D gene: TRBD1
V gene: TRBV6-5
clone size: once
J gene: TRBJ1-5
CDR3 protein: CASSRTGTNNQPQHF
CDR3 DNA: TGTGCCAGCAGCCGGACAGGGACCAACAATCAGCCCCAGCATTTT